This TCR beta chain derives from a study of persistence of HIV-infected CD4 T cells. Study-level findings and limits: Degenerate expanded CDR3beta sequences were enriched among CMV- and Gag-responding cells.

Overlapping HIV-1 Gag 15-mer peptides at 0.8 to 1 ug per peptide per mL were used. CD40L-negative CD69-negative CD45RO-high memory CD4+ T cells were sorted as populations depleted of antigen-responding cells. The libraries were made with immunoSEQ version 4 in survey mode. Sequencing was performed with immunoSEQ multiplex PCR; in TCRdb, only in-frame clones are kept and a portion is missing. Here the sample spans tens of thousands of clones, approximately 78% being singletons. The CDR3 runs to 12 residues. V was pared by 6 bases and J by 8 bases, with 11 bases between. Comment on this clone: What it recognizes is unknown.

The sample was CD4+ T cells sorted from PBMCs after roughly 18-hour stimulation, taken from a patient who received antiretroviral therapy. The chain couples TRBV12-3 or TRBV12-4 to TRBJ2-1; D is perhaps TRBD2 (6 bases). This receptor was taken from an adult man with HIV who was CMV-seropositive. The CDR3 region has the DNA TGTGCCAGCAGCCCGGAGGGCCATGAGCAGTTCTTC. Protein: CASSPEGHEQFF.